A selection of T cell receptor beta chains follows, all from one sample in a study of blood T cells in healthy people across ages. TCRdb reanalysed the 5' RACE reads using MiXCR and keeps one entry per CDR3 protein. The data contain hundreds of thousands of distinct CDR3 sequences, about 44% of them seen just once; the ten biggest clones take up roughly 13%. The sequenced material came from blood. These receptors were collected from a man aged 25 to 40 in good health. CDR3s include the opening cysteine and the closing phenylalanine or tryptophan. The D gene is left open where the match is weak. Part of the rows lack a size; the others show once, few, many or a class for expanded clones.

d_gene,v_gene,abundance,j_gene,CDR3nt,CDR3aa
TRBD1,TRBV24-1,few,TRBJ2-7,TGTGCCACCAGTGAAGCCGGGACAGGGGGCTACGAGCAGTACTTC,CATSEAGTGGYEQYF
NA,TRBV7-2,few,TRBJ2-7,TGTGCCAGCAGCTCCCGGACAGCCTACGAGCAGTACTTC,CASSSRTAYEQYF
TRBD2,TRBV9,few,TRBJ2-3,TGTGCCAGCAGCGCCCCTAGCGGGGGGGCAGATACGCAGTATTTT,CASSAPSGGADTQYF
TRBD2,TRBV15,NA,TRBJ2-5,TGTGCCACCAGCACAAGGACTAGCGGTGAAGAGACCCAGTACTTC,CATSTRTSGEETQYF
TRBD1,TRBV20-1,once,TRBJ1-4,TGCAGTGCTAGAGCAGGGGGCGGTGAAAAACTGTTTTTT,CSARAGGGEKLFF
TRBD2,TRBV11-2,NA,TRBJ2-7,TGTGCCAGCAGCTCCGACAGCGAACCTAGCGGGGGTGCCTACGAGCAGTACTTC,CASSSDSEPSGGAYEQYF
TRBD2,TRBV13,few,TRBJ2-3,TGTGCCAGCAGCTTAGGAACCCGAGCGGGGGGGTACACAGATACGCAGTATTTT,CASSLGTRAGGYTDTQYF
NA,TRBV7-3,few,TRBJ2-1,TGTGCCAGCAGCTTATCAGGCGGGGCGCTTTCCTACAATGAGCAGTTCTTC,CASSLSGGALSYNEQFF
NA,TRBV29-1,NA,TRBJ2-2,TGCAGCGCCCTCACACGGTCGAACACCGGGGAGCTGTTTTTT,CSALTRSNTGELFF
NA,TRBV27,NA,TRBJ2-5,TGTGCCAGTTGGCAGGGTGGGGGAGAGACCCAGTACTTC,CASWQGGGETQYF
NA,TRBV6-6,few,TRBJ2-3,TGTGCCACCGCTCGGGGGGCAAGCACAGATACGCAGTATTTT,CATARGASTDTQYF
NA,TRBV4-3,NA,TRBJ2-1,TGCGCCAGCAGCCAAGAGTATCAGGGGAGGAATGAGCAGTTCTTC,CASSQEYQGRNEQFF
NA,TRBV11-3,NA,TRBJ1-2,TGTGCCAGCAGCTTAGGCGGGCAGGCCTATGGCTACACCTTC,CASSLGGQAYGYTF
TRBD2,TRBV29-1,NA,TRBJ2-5,TGCAGCGCCCCACTAGCGGGGTTGAATGAGCAGTACTTC,CSAPLAGLNEQYF
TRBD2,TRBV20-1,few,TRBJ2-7,TGCAGTCCCCCCAGGCCGGGACTAGCGTCCTACGAGCAGTACTTC,CSPPRPGLASYEQYF
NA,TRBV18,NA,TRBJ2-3,TGTGCCAGCTCACCAGCCCGGCCAGATACGCTGTATTTT,CASSPARPDTLYF
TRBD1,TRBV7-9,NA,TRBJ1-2,TGTGCCAGCAGCCCCGGGACAGCCCTTAACTATGGCTACACCTTC,CASSPGTALNYGYTF
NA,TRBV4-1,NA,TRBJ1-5,TGCGCCAGCAGCCAAGGAGAGGGCAATCAGCCCCAGCATTTT,CASSQGEGNQPQHF
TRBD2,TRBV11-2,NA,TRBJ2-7,TGTGCCAGCAGCGAAAGTTTGGGACTAGCGGCCTACGAGCAGTACTTC,CASSESLGLAAYEQYF
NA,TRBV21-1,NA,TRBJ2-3,TGTGCCAGCGGGGACAGCCAGCCTGCTAGCACAGATACGCAGTATTTT,CASGDSQPASTDTQYF
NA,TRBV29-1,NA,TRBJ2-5,TGCAGCTCGTCCCTGAGAGGGCCTGCGGAGACCCAGTACTTC,CSSSLRGPAETQYF
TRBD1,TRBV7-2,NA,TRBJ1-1,TGTGCCAGCAGCTTCGGACAGGGCATCACTGAAGCTTTCTTT,CASSFGQGITEAFF
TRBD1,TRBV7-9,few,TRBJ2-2,TGTGCCAGCAGCCTAACAGGGGTGGACACCGGGGAGCTGTTTTTT,CASSLTGVDTGELFF
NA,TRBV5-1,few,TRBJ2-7,TGCGCCAGCAGCTACAGGACGGGGGTCAACTACGAGCAGTACTTC,CASSYRTGVNYEQYF
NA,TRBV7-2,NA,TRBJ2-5,TGTGCCAGCAGCTTAGCTGGACAGAGATGGGAGACCCAGTACTTC,CASSLAGQRWETQYF
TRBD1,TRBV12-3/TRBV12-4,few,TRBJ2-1,TGTGCCAGCAGCGGACAGGGCCCCCTCTCCTACAATGAGCAGTTCTTC,CASSGQGPLSYNEQFF
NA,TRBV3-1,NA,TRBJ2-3,TGTGCCAGCAGCGCATTTCGGGGTTCATACACAGATACGCAGTATTTT,CASSAFRGSYTDTQYF
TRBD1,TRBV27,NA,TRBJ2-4,TGTGCCAGCAGTTTAACGGGACAGTCTTTGGCGCAGTACTTC,CASSLTGQSLAQYF
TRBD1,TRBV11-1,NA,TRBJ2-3,TGTGCCAGCAGCTACCGGACAGGTATTCGCACAGATACGCAGTATTTT,CASSYRTGIRTDTQYF
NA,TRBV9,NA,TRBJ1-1,TGTGCCAGCAGCGTATACACCTCTGGGAGTGAAGCTTTCTTT,CASSVYTSGSEAFF
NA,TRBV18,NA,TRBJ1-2,TGTGCCAGCTCACCACCGTCGGGGACCTATGGCTACACCTTC,CASSPPSGTYGYTF
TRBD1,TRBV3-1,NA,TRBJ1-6,TGTGCCAGCAGCCTACGCGCCGGGACAGGGATGAATTCACCCCCCCACTTT,CASSLRAGTGMNSPPHF
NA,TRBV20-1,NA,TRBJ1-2,TGCAGTGCTAGAGACCGGGAACCCTACACCTTC,CSARDREPYTF
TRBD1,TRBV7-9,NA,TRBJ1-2,TGTGCCAGCAGCCAGCGGGACAGGGAACTATATGGCTACACCTTC,CASSQRDRELYGYTF
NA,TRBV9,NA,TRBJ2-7,TGTGCCAGCAGCGTAGGTGGACTCAAGGCCTACGAGCAGTACTTC,CASSVGGLKAYEQYF
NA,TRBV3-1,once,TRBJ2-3,TGTGCCAGCAGCCAAGAGGAACAACCCACAGATACGCAGTATTTT,CASSQEEQPTDTQYF
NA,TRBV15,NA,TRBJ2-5,TGTGCCACCAGCGCCACAGCGAGAGAGACCCAGTACTTC,CATSATARETQYF
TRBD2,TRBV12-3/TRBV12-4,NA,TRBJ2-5,TGTGCCAGCAGTTTTTCGCTAGCGGGGGATGTAGGGGAGACCCAGTACTTC,CASSFSLAGDVGETQYF
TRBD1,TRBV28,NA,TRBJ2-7,TGTGCCAGCAGACCGGACAGGGTCGTCAACGAGCAGTACTTC,CASRPDRVVNEQYF
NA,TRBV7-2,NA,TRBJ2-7,TGTGCCAGCAGCCCAACCGGACAGACCTCCTGCGAGCAGTACTTC,CASSPTGQTSCEQYF
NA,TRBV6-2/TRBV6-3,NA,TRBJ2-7,TGTGCCAGCCTCGTGGACAGATCCTACGAGCAGTACTTC,CASLVDRSYEQYF
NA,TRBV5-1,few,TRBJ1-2,TGCGCCAGCAGCTTGGGCGACCGAGAATATGGCTACACCTTC,CASSLGDREYGYTF
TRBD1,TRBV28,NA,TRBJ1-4,TGTGCCAGCAGTCTGAAGGGGACAGGATATAATGAAAAACTGTTTTTT,CASSLKGTGYNEKLFF
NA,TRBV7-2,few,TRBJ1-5,TGTGCCAGCAGCCCCTACGACCCATGGGCCGACAATCAGCCCCAGCATTTT,CASSPYDPWADNQPQHF